Detailed here is one T cell receptor beta chain. Antigen unknown. This specimen belongs to a study of CD4 T cells in relation to SARS-CoV-2 and coronaviruses. Study-level background: ViraFEST: roughly ten-day antigen culture of PBMCs, then TCR beta CDR3 sequencing. Study findings and constraints: The cross-reactivity analysis covered only spike protein, not other viral proteins.

The repertoire was sequenced with immunoSEQ multiplex PCR; TCRdb's copy has only in-frame clones and lacks some. Among 35,000 or so clones listed, over 65% were seen once. V dropped 5 bases and J dropped 2 bases, with 8 bases sitting between them. The germline V gene encodes CDR1 MNHNS and CDR2 SASEGT. This CDR3 comprises 13 residues. Naive and memory CD4+ T cells were separated from cryopreserved PBMCs. V gene TRBV6-1 combines with J gene TRBJ2-3; no definite D call. Specimen: memory CD4+ T cells from PBMCs, cultured in vitro. This receptor was identified in an adult with COVID-19. The CDR3 region has the DNA TGTGCCAGCAGTCAGATCTCCACAGATACGCAGTATTTT. Amino acids: CASSQISTDTQYF.